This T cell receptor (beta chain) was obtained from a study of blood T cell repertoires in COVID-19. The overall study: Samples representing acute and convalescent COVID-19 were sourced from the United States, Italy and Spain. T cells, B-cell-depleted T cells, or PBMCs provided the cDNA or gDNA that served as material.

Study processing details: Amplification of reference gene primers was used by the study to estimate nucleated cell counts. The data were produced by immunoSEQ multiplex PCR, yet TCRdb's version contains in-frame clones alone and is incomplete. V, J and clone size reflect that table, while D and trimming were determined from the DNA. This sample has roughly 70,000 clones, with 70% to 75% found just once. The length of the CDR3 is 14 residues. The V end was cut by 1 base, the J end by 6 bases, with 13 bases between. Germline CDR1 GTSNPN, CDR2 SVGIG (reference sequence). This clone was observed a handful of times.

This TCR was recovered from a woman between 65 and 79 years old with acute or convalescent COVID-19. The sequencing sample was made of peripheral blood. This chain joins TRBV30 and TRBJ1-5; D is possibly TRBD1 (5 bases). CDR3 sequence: CAWSATGVGQPQHF. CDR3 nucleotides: TGTGCCTGGAGTGCGACGGGGGTGGGTCAGCCCCAGCATTTT.